The 27 T cell receptor beta chains below come from one sample, sequenced in a study of shared clonotypes between healthy human individuals. TCRdb keeps only in-frame clones here, not all; method: immunoSEQ multiplex PCR. The sample yields 490,000 or so clones, around 80% seen once. The sequenced sample consisted of PBMCs. The receptors come from a woman aged 40 to 55 in good health. Some clones in this sample may be carry-over from other donors' samples.

Concerning this clone: A far larger clone is just one base off, so this is likely a read error. This sequence joins TRBV30 and TRBJ1-2; no reliable D call. The germline V gene has CDR1 GTSNPN and CDR2 SVGIG (reference sequence). The CDR3 is made up of 12 amino acids. Between the trimmed V and J ends, which lost 5 bases and 8 bases, there was a span of 15 bases. The CDR3 spells CAWGSSVGGYTF. The DNA for the CDR3 is TGTGCCTGGGGTTCGTCCGTAGGAGGCTACACCTTC.

This chain links TRBV30 with TRBJ2-5; 7 nucleotides agree with TRBD2. Germline V gene lookup returns CDR1 GTSNPN and CDR2 SVGIG (reference sequence). V was clipped by 0 bases and J by 5 bases; unmatched bases: 3. The CDR3 has 13 amino acids. The CDR3 region has the DNA TGTGCCTGGAGTGTATGGGGGGGGGAGACCCAGTACTTC. Translating gives CAWSVWGGETQYF.

The V and J genes are TRBV9 and TRBJ2-7; D is ambiguous. CDR3 length: 14 residues. The V gene's germline CDR1 is SGDLS and CDR2 YYNGEE. The V end lost 2 bases, the J end lost 2 bases, and 11 bases lay between the germline ends. CDR3: CASSVDMAPYEQYF. The CDR3 bases are TGTGCCAGCAGCGTTGATATGGCCCCCTACGAGCAGTACTTC.

The rearrangement links TRBV2 to TRBJ1-3, with D perhaps TRBD1 (6 bases). The CDR3 has 15 amino acids. Germline V gene sequence: CDR1 SNHLY, CDR2 FYNNEI. Trimming took 4 bases from V and 2 from J, leaving 12 bases between them. In DNA, the CDR3 is TGTGCCAGCAGTGGGAGCAGGGGCACTGGAAACACCATATATTTT. Translated: CASSGSRGTGNTIYF.

A word on this clone: The likely explanation is a read error, given a far larger clone one base away. This CDR3 is also generated by other DNA sequences in the sample. The V and J genes are TRBV6-1 and TRBJ1-5; tentative D call: TRBD1 (5 bases). V lost 7 bases and J lost 0, with 13 bases in between. The CDR3 is 15 residues long. From germline, CDR1 is MNHNS and CDR2 SASEGT. The CDR3 DNA reads TGTGCCAGCACCAAGACGGACAATAGCAATCAGCCCCAGCATTTT. It specifies CASTKTDNSNQPQHF.

As to this clone: Only one base separates this from a far larger clonotype, so it likely reflects a read error. Here the CDR3 reads CASSFERTLAGGSTDTRYF. The CDR3 bases are TGTGCCAGCAGCTTCGAACGGACGCTAGCGGGAGGGAGCACAGATACGCGGTATTTT. J is TRBJ2-3 and V is TRBV11-2; 12 bases map to TRBD2. Per germline, CDR1 SGHAT and CDR2 FQNNGV. The CDR3 has 19 residues.

J is TRBJ2-7 and V is TRBV28, with 10 bases matching TRBD1. The germline gives CDR1 MDHEN, CDR2 SYDVKM. The CDR3 length is 15 residues. Trimming took 6 bases from V and 3 from J; bases not matched to a gene: 8. The CDR3, as DNA: TGTGCCAGCAGGAAGGCGGGGACAGGGGTCTACGAGCAGTACTTC. It specifies CASRKAGTGVYEQYF. The full variable domain, in which reference TRBV28 and TRBJ2-7 provide the parts outside the CDR3, is DVKVTQSSRYLVKRTGEKVFLECVQDMDHENMFWYRQDPGLGLRLIYFSYDVKMKEKGDIPEGYSVSREKKERFSLILESASTNQTSMYLCASRKAGTGVYEQYFGPGTRLTVT.

The chain carries TRBV11-2 and TRBJ1-5; the D is unclear. This CDR3 has 16 amino acids. Germline CDR1 reads SGHAT; CDR2 reads FQNNGV. Deletions cut 4 bases from V and 4 bases from J, with 17 bases between. The CDR3 DNA reads TGTGCCAGCAGCTCTTCCCCGGACGGGGTAAATCAGCCCCAGCATTTT. Translation gives CASSSSPDGVNQPQHF.

This clone was detected only a few times. The CDR3 loop reads CASSLAGSGSFDEQFF. CDR3 in DNA: TGCGCCAGCAGCTTGGCCGGTAGCGGGAGTTTCGATGAGCAGTTCTTC. The chain uses TRBV5-1 and TRBJ2-1, with TRBD2 identical over 9 bases. The CDR3 runs to 16 residues. V lost 0 bases and J lost 8; bases outside the gene matches: 9. The V gene's germline CDR1 is SGHRS and CDR2 YFSETQ.

V gene TRBV28 combines with J gene TRBJ1-1; D possibly corresponds to TRBD1 (6 bases). With 5 bases removed from V and 2 bases from J, the gap between germline ends came to 21 bases. Germline CDR1 and CDR2: MDHEN and SYDVKM. This CDR3 has 17 residues. CDR3 sequence reads: CASSPRRLGQSNTEAFF. The CDR3 DNA reads TGTGCCAGCAGTCCCCGCCGCCTAGGACAGAGTAACACTGAAGCTTTCTTT.

This clone was recorded at least ten times. This chain joins TRBV4-2 and TRBJ1-2; the D gene is possibly TRBD1 (6 bases). Between the trimmed V and J ends, which lost 0 bases and 2 bases, there was a span of 10 bases. Germline assignment: CDR1 LGHNA and CDR2 YNFKEQ. The CDR3 covers 15 residues. CDR3 sequence: CASSQDTGNNYGYTF. The CDR3 region has the DNA TGTGCCAGCAGCCAAGATACAGGGAACAACTATGGCTACACCTTC.

This clone occurred once. The chain is built from TRBV28 and TRBJ2-7; D unresolved. Trimming stripped 8 bases from V and 2 bases from J, with 13 bases between. Germline loops: CDR1 MDHEN, CDR2 SYDVKM. The CDR3 consists of 13 residues. CDR3 sequence (DNA): TGTGCCAGCGGGCAGGCAGTACCCTACGAGCAGTACTTC. This encodes CASGQAVPYEQYF.

This clone has a handful of counts. CDR3 sequence reads: CASSIPQAMNTEAFF. CDR3 bases: TGTGCCAGTAGTATTCCCCAGGCTATGAACACTGAAGCTTTCTTT. The chain has TRBV19 and TRBJ1-1, with no clear D. The CDR3 spans 15 residues. Germline V lookup: CDR1 LNHDA, CDR2 SQIVND (reference sequence). Trimming shortened V by 3 bases and J by 0 bases, and 11 bases separated the two germline ends.

CDR3 coding DNA: TGTGCCAGCAGCCCGAATGGACAGGGAGTTTCCGAGCAGTACTTC. Translation gives CASSPNGQGVSEQYF. The V gene is TRBV28, the J gene TRBJ2-7, with TRBD1 matching 8 bases. V trimming: 6 bases; J trimming: 6 bases; junction bases outside the gene matches: 13. CDR3 size: 15 residues. Germline CDR1 and CDR2: MDHEN and SYDVKM.

The chain joins TRBV11-2 to TRBJ1-1; D gene unclear. Trimming stripped 3 bases from V and 0 bases from J, with 5 bases between. Germline CDR1 reads SGHAT; CDR2 reads FQNNGV. This CDR3 spans 13 amino acids. This CDR3 is CASSFRLNTEAFF. The DNA of the CDR3 is TGTGCCAGCAGCTTCCGTTTGAACACTGAAGCTTTCTTT.

In this sample, this clone turned up a few times. This CDR3 is CASSTSGTVAGELFF. As DNA, the CDR3 is TGTGCCAGTAGTACTTCCGGGACAGTTGCTGGGGAGCTGTTTTTT. The chain links TRBV19 to TRBJ2-2; 7 bases are a match to TRBD1. The CDR3 has 15 residues. Germline values: CDR1 LNHDA, CDR2 SQIVND (reference sequence). The V gene end was trimmed by 4 bases and the J gene end by 8 bases; junction bases not matched to a gene: 10.

This clone was counted at least ten times. CDR3 sequence: CAWTRGVSNEKLFF. As DNA, the CDR3 is TGTGCCTGGACCCGAGGGGTGTCTAATGAAAAACTGTTTTTT. The rearrangement joins TRBV30 to TRBJ1-4, with D perhaps matching TRBD1 (5 bases). The CDR3 runs to 14 residues. V shed 4 bases and J shed 3 bases, with 12 bases lying between them. From germline, CDR1 is GTSNPN and CDR2 SVGIG (reference sequence).

The CDR3 nucleotides are TGCGCCAGCAGCCCTAGCGGGAGTGGAGAGGAGACCCAGTACTTC. This encodes CASSPSGSGEETQYF. The J gene is TRBJ2-5, the V gene TRBV5-1; 10 bases are a match to TRBD2. Germline loops: CDR1 SGHRS, CDR2 YFSETQ. The CDR3 covers 15 residues. V lost 4 bases and J lost 5; bases outside the gene matches: 8.

The chain has TRBV7-9 and TRBJ2-1, with 16 bases that match TRBD2. V was pared by 8 bases and J by 1 base, with 11 bases of the junction left unmatched. CDR1 SEHNR and CDR2 FQNEAQ come from the germline V gene (reference sequence). The CDR3 sequence is 19 residues long. Here the CDR3 reads CASPPGLAGGPGSYNEQFF. DNA for the CDR3: TGTGCCAGCCCTCCGGGACTAGCGGGAGGGCCAGGATCCTACAATGAGCAGTTCTTC.

The gene calls are TRBV5-1 and TRBJ2-2; TRBD2 matches 8 bases. CDR3 length: 16 residues. Germline CDR1 is SGHRS and CDR2 is YFSETQ. The V and J ends lost 6 bases and 1 base, in that order; junction bases with no gene match: 8. The chain's CDR3 is CASNLISGGNTGELFF. The CDR3 DNA sequence: TGCGCCAGCAACCTAATAAGCGGGGGGAACACCGGGGAGCTGTTTTTT. Full variable domain (rest looked up from reference TRBV5-1 and TRBJ2-2): KAGVTQTPRYLIKTRGQQVTLSCSPISGHRSVSWYQQTPGQGLQFLFEYFSETQRNKGNFPGRFSGRQFSNSRSEMNVSTLELGDSALYLCASNLISGGNTGELFFGEGSRLTVL.

The V call is TRBV7-9, the J call TRBJ2-5; 7 nucleotides align to TRBD1. After removal of 5 bases from V and 1 base from J, the junction contained 4 bases not matched to a gene. This CDR3 comprises 14 residues. The germline CDR1 and CDR2 sequences are SEHNR and FQNEAQ (reference sequence). CDR3 in DNA: TGTGCCAGCAGCCCCCGGGACAGCCAAGAGACCCAGTACTTC. Protein: CASSPRDSQETQYF.

This sequence joins TRBV19 and TRBJ2-3; D gene ambiguous. Germline assignment: CDR1 LNHDA and CDR2 SQIVND (reference sequence). This CDR3 has 14 residues. Trimming stripped 3 bases from V and 3 bases from J, with 10 bases between. In DNA form, the CDR3 reads TGTGCCAGTAGTATTTCGTGGCAAACAGATACGCAGTATTTT. Translation gives CASSISWQTDTQYF.

The V and J genes are TRBV5-6 and TRBJ2-3; the D is unclear. This CDR3 region has 12 residues. V dropped 1 base and J dropped 7 bases, with 7 bases sitting between them. CDR1 is SGHDT, CDR2 YYEEEE, per germline. The CDR3 loop is CASSLSINTQYF. The CDR3 DNA reads TGTGCCAGCAGCTTGAGCATCAATACGCAGTATTTT.

This CDR3 is CASRGLGETQYF. The DNA for the CDR3 is TGTGCCTCCAGGGGGCTCGGGGAGACCCAGTACTTC. V usage is TRBV25-1 and J usage is TRBJ2-5; 8 bases match TRBD1. The germline V gene encodes CDR1 MGHDK and CDR2 SYGVNS. This CDR3 spans 12 amino acids. V was pared by 11 bases and J by 5 bases, with 7 bases of the junction left unmatched.

On this clone itself: It differs at one base from a far larger clone, so likely a read error. The chain links TRBV18 to TRBJ2-1; tentatively, D is TRBD2 (6 bases). Germline values: CDR1 KGHSH, CDR2 LQKENI. CDR3 length equals 14 residues. The CDR3 region has the DNA TGTGCCAGCTCACCACTTCAGGGAGGTAATGAGCAGCTCTTC. It specifies CASSPLQGGNEQLF.

In DNA form, the CDR3 reads TGCGCCAGCAGTCAATCAGGGGAGGGGGTGAGGTCCGGTTGTCAGCCCCAGCATTTT. It translates to CASSQSGEGVRSGCQPQHF. This chain joins TRBV23-1 and TRBJ1-5; D might be TRBD1 (6 bases). TRBV23-1 is recorded as an ORF, its role being uncertain. Trimming removed 0 bases from V and 6 bases from J, with 24 bases in between. This CDR3 is 19 amino acids long.

Of note for this clone: One junction end disagrees with the germline gene, perhaps due to a read error. J is TRBJ2-7 and V is TRBV7-7, with D perhaps matching TRBD2 (5 bases). The CDR3 contains 13 residues. CDR1 is SSHAT and CDR2 is FNYEAQ in the germline V gene (reference sequence). CDR3 in amino acids: CASSLVERAAMIF. The CDR3 nucleotides are TGTGCCAGCAGCTTAGTGGAGAGGGCTGCGATGATCTTC.